Presented here are 29 T cell receptor beta chains from one specimen sequenced in a study of blood T cell repertoires in COVID-19. Repertoires were generated with immunoSEQ multiplex PCR, while TCRdb's copy carries only in-frame clones and drops some. This sample has about 150,000 clones, with around 79% found just once. Sequencing was carried out using peripheral blood. These receptors were obtained from a man aged 80 or over with acute or convalescent COVID-19.

CDR3 bases: TGTGCCAGCAGTATCAACTCTGGAAACACCATATATTTT. Translating it yields CASSINSGNTIYF. This rearrangement joins TRBV12-3 or TRBV12-4 to TRBJ1-3; D unresolved. V was shortened by 5 bases and J by 0 bases, with 5 bases between the two germline ends. This CDR3 comprises 13 residues.

This clone was recorded once. The chain carries TRBV19 and TRBJ2-2; possibly TRBD2 for D (5 bases). This CDR3 has 15 residues. The germline V and J ends were trimmed by 3 bases and 4 bases, with 12 bases remaining between them. Germline V gene data show CDR1 as LNHDA and CDR2 as SQIVND (reference sequence). CDR3 protein: CASSIPVGVTGELFF. The CDR3 nucleotides are TGTGCCAGTAGTATCCCAGTCGGGGTCACCGGGGAGCTGTTTTTT.

The chain couples TRBV2 to TRBJ2-5; a possible D gene is TRBD2 (6 bases). The CDR3 covers 16 residues. Per the germline V gene, CDR1 is SNHLY and CDR2 is FYNNEI. Trimming stripped 1 base from V and 3 bases from J, with 15 bases between. CDR3 DNA sequence: TGTGCCAGCAGTGAAGGGGCGAGGTGGGGGGAAGAGACCCAGTACTTC. It codes for CASSEGARWGEETQYF.

J is TRBJ1-1 and V is TRBV18; no definite D call. CDR1 KGHSH and CDR2 LQKENI come from the germline V gene. The length of the CDR3 is 15 residues. Trimming pared 3 bases from V and 1 base from J, leaving 12 bases between. The CDR3 DNA sequence: TGTGCCAGCTCACCTCAACAGACCGAGAACACTGAAGCTTTCTTT. The encoded protein is CASSPQQTENTEAFF. Full variable domain (outside the CDR3, taken from reference TRBV18 and TRBJ1-1): NAGVMQNPRHLVRRRGQEARLRCSPMKGHSHVYWYRQLPEEGLKFMVYLQKENIIDESGMPKERFSAEFPKEGPSILRIQQVVRGDSAAYFCASSPQQTENTEAFFGQGTRLTVV.

This clone was seen once. The gene calls are TRBV18 and TRBJ2-1; D possibly corresponds to TRBD2 (5 bases). Trimming cost V 0 bases and J 9 bases, with 21 bases left between them. The V gene's germline CDR1 is KGHSH and CDR2 LQKENI. This CDR3 comprises 17 residues. The CDR3 sequence: CASSPPNLEVPGREQFF. CDR3 sequence (DNA): TGTGCCAGCTCACCACCGAATTTGGAGGTACCCGGACGTGAGCAGTTCTTC.

This clone was detected a few times. CDR3 sequence (DNA): TGTGCCAGCAGCACCTGGGCCCAGAACCAAGAGACCCAGTACTTC. Protein sequence: CASSTWAQNQETQYF. The V call is TRBV7-9, the J call TRBJ2-5; D remains unclear. The CDR3 sequence is 15 residues long. V dropped 5 bases and J dropped 0 bases, with 13 bases sitting between them. Germline assignment: CDR1 SEHNR and CDR2 FQNEAQ (reference sequence).

The V and J genes are TRBV28 and TRBJ1-5, with TRBD1 identical over 10 bases. Unmatched junction bases numbered 18, after V lost 3 bases and J lost 4 bases. CDR3 length: 20 amino acids. Looked up from germline, CDR1 is MDHEN and CDR2 is SYDVKM. CDR3 protein: CASSFHTGTGVTGFNQPQHF. As DNA, the CDR3 is TGTGCCAGCAGTTTCCATACCGGGACAGGGGTAACGGGATTTAATCAGCCCCAGCATTTT.

The chain employs TRBV18 and TRBJ2-2; TRBD2 might be the D (6 bases). The CDR3 loop spans 17 amino acids. V shed 0 bases and J shed 1 base, with 12 bases lying between them. Per the germline V gene, CDR1 is KGHSH and CDR2 is LQKENI. The CDR3 is CASSPPAAGRNTGELFF. CDR3 DNA sequence: TGTGCCAGCTCACCACCCGCGGCGGGGCGGAACACCGGGGAGCTGTTTTTT.

The V and J genes are TRBV7-3 and TRBJ2-7; 7 bases align to TRBD2. Germline lookup yields CDR1 SGHTA and CDR2 FQGTGA. The ends lost 6 bases at V and 2 bases at J; junction bases unmatched: 7. The CDR3 runs to 14 residues. CDR3 coding DNA: TGTGCCAGCAGGAAAGGGGAGGGGCCCTACGAGCAGTACTTC. It specifies CASRKGEGPYEQYF.

This chain joins TRBV10-3 and TRBJ2-7, with D possibly matching TRBD1 (6 bases). Trimming removed 8 bases at V and 6 bases at J, with 14 bases between. CDR1 and CDR2 from the germline V gene are ENHRY and SYGVKD. The CDR3 extends over 12 amino acids. CDR3 DNA: TGTGCCATCCCCGGGCCACAGGGCGAGCAGTACTTC. This translates into CAIPGPQGEQYF.

A word on this clone: Its ends do not fully match the called genes, so a read error is possible. The V call is TRBV12-3 or TRBV12-4, the J call TRBJ2-7; the D gene is possibly TRBD2 (7 bases). This CDR3 region has 12 residues. The CDR3, as DNA: TGTGCCAGCAGTTTAGGGGGGAGGGGGAGAGACTTC. Translation: CASSLGGRGRDF.

The gene calls are TRBV28 and TRBJ2-1; 12 bases map to TRBD1. CDR3 size: 15 residues. Looked up from germline, CDR1 is MDHEN and CDR2 is SYDVKM. J lost 9 bases, V lost 5 bases, and 8 bases had no gene match. CDR3 DNA: TGTGCCAGCAGTCACTCCGGGACAGGGGGCCGTGAGCAGTTCTTC. Translation: CASSHSGTGGREQFF.

Comments on this clone: The junction departs from the called germline gene at one end, perhaps through a read error. The rearrangement joins TRBV4-2 to TRBJ2-5; 7 bases are a match to TRBD1. Germline CDR1 reads LGHNA; CDR2 reads YNFKEQ. The CDR3 totals 15 residues. CDR3 DNA: TGTGCCAGCAGCCAAGATACCCGGGGACAGTCGGGACGCCACTTC. Its translation: CASSQDTRGQSGRHF.

The chain joins TRBV6-5 to TRBJ1-2; maybe TRBD1 (5 bases). This CDR3 has 13 amino acids. Trimming removed 2 bases from V and 5 bases from J, with 9 bases in between. Germline V gene lookup returns CDR1 MNHEY and CDR2 SVGAGI. As DNA, the CDR3 is TGTGCCAGCAGTTACGTTGGGGGGTATGGCTACACCTTC. Translated, it gives CASSYVGGYGYTF.

V is TRBV6-5 and J is TRBJ1-3; D is ambiguous. Per germline, CDR1 MNHEY and CDR2 SVGAGI. The CDR3 covers 16 residues. Trimming took off 3 bases at V and 0 bases at J, with 12 bases between the two ends. For the CDR3, the DNA is TGTGCCAGCAGTTATTCGGCGGTAAACTCTGGAAACACCATATATTTT. It translates to CASSYSAVNSGNTIYF.

This chain links TRBV12-5 with TRBJ2-1; possible D gene TRBD1, 6 bases. Trimming pared 6 bases from V and 3 bases from J, leaving 9 bases between. Germline V gene data show CDR1 as LGHNT and CDR2 as FRNRAP. The CDR3 is 13 amino acids. As DNA, the CDR3 is TGTGCTAGTGGGGGCAGGGGCTACAATGAGCAGTTCTTC. It codes for CASGGRGYNEQFF.

V usage is TRBV6-5 and J usage is TRBJ1-5; no reliable D call. CDR3 length: 15 residues. Germline assignment: CDR1 MNHEY and CDR2 SVGAGI. With 5 bases removed from V and 0 bases from J, the gap between germline ends came to 11 bases. The CDR3 region has the DNA TGTGCCAGCAGTCTTTTTAGAGATAGCAATCAGCCCCAGCATTTT. Amino acid sequence: CASSLFRDSNQPQHF.

The chain has TRBV27 and TRBJ2-7; TRBD1 is a possible D gene (5 bases). Trimming took 8 bases from V and 1 from J, leaving 15 bases between them. The CDR3 extends over 14 amino acids. CDR1 is MNHEY, CDR2 SMNVEV, per germline (reference sequence). CDR3 region: CASAWTQQSYEQYF. The DNA for the CDR3 is TGTGCCAGCGCCTGGACACAGCAATCCTACGAGCAGTACTTC.

This clone was counted once. The V call is TRBV7-8, the J call TRBJ2-1; a weak D match, TRBD2 (7 bases). The length of the CDR3 is 16 residues. Germline V gene data show CDR1 as SGHVS and CDR2 as FQNEAQ. The germline V and J ends were trimmed by 5 bases and 8 bases, with 22 bases remaining between them. Here the CDR3 reads CASSRGGGPSPDEQFF. The CDR3, as DNA: TGTGCCAGCAGCCGAGGGGGGGGGCCCTCCCCCGATGAGCAGTTCTTC.

In its sample, this clone was seen a few times. The chain combines TRBV19 with TRBJ1-5; TRBD1 matches at 7 bases. Trimming cost V 3 bases and J 5 bases; bases outside gene matches: 4. The CDR3 consists of 14 residues. The germline CDR1 and CDR2 sequences are LNHDA and SQIVND (reference sequence). The CDR3 sequence is CASSIGTEDQPQHF. In DNA form, the CDR3 reads TGTGCCAGTAGTATTGGGACAGAGGATCAGCCCCAGCATTTT.

This chain connects TRBV5-1 to TRBJ2-2; D gene uncertain. V lost 4 bases to trimming and J lost 3 bases, with 16 bases between them. The CDR3 totals 16 residues. CDR1 SGHRS and CDR2 YFSETQ come from the germline V gene. The CDR3 DNA reads TGCGCCAGCAGCCCGGGTAGTTCCTGGGACACCGGGGAGCTGTTTTTT. Its protein is CASSPGSSWDTGELFF.

This rearrangement joins TRBV11-2 to TRBJ1-1; 8 bases map to TRBD1. J was trimmed by 8 bases and V by 5 bases; bases with no gene match: 7. Germline loops: CDR1 SGHAT, CDR2 FQNNGV. This CDR3 has 13 amino acids. The DNA of the CDR3 is TGTGCCAGCAGCCGTATGCAGGGGGCGGAAGCTTTCTTT. Translated: CASSRMQGAEAFF.

The rearrangement joins TRBV3-1 (or the pseudogene TRBV3-2) to TRBJ2-3; 8 bases align to TRBD1. This CDR3 is built from 19 residues. V was pared by 0 bases and J by 1 base, with 12 bases of the junction left unmatched. Germline CDR1 is LGHDT and CDR2 is YNNKEL (reference sequence). DNA of the CDR3: TGTGCCAGCAGCCAAGAGTTGTCAGGGGGCTTGGATGGCACAGATACGCAGTATTTT. It is translated as CASSQELSGGLDGTDTQYF.

This clone has just a few counts. The genes are TRBV7-2 and TRBJ2-2, with a tentative D call TRBD2 (7 bases). The V end was cut by 5 bases, the J end by 6 bases, with 16 bases between. Germline V lookup: CDR1 SGHTA, CDR2 FQGNSA. The CDR3 is 15 amino acids. Written as DNA, the CDR3 is TGTGCCAGCAGCCTCAAGGGGGGGGCGGCCGGGGAGCTGTTTTTT. Translated, it gives CASSLKGGAAGELFF.

The chain joins TRBV10-3 to TRBJ2-7, with 7 bases matching TRBD2. Trimming removed 2 bases from V and 6 bases from J; junction bases left unmatched: 4. CDR1 is ENHRY and CDR2 is SYGVKD in the germline V gene. The CDR3 has 13 amino acids. In DNA, the CDR3 is TGTGCCATCAGTGAGCCGAGACTAGCCGAGCAGTACTTC. Encoded protein: CAISEPRLAEQYF.

The chain is built from TRBV19 and TRBJ2-1; 11 bases are shared with TRBD2. The CDR3 runs 20 residues. The trim removed 3 bases at V and 5 bases at J, leaving 18 bases unmatched. Germline CDR1 LNHDA, CDR2 SQIVND (reference sequence). The CDR3 nucleotides read TGTGCCAGTAGTATGCGGACAAACTTATTAGCGGGGGGGGCCAACAATGAGCAGTTCTTC. Its translation: CASSMRTNLLAGGANNEQFF.

The rearrangement links TRBV5-1 to TRBJ2-3; D gene uncertain. Trimming shortened V by 0 bases and J by 2 bases, and 4 bases separated the two germline ends. Germline V gene sequence: CDR1 SGHRS, CDR2 YFSETQ. This CDR3 has 13 amino acids. The CDR3 here is CASSLVITDTQYF. The CDR3 region has the DNA TGCGCCAGCAGCTTGGTTATCACAGATACGCAGTATTTT.

A note on this clone: The junction and the germline gene differ at one end; a read error may be behind it. The rearrangement links TRBV11-2 to TRBJ1-2; no reliable D call. The germline V gene encodes CDR1 SGHAT and CDR2 FQNNGV. The CDR3 has 11 residues. The CDR3, as DNA: TGTGCCAGCAGCTTAGAAGGCGGGAGCTACTTC. The encoded protein is CASSLEGGSYF.

The CDR3, as DNA: TGTGCCAGCTCACAGACAGAGGTACACTCGAATGAGCAGTTCTTC. Its translation is CASSQTEVHSNEQFF. This chain connects TRBV18 to TRBJ2-1; the D gene is possibly TRBD1 (5 bases). Germline CDR1 and CDR2: KGHSH and LQKENI. V lost 4 bases, J lost 7 bases, and 17 bases lay in between. The length of the CDR3 is 15 residues.